A selection of T cell receptor beta chains follows, all from one sample in a study of cytomegalovirus exposure and HLA in healthy donors. The method was immunoSEQ multiplex PCR; TCRdb's version includes in-frame clones alone and lacks a portion of them. The sample contains around 180,000 clones, approximately 80% of which appear only once. Specimen: PBMCs. The receptors here all came from a young man in good health and CMV-seropositive. Both conserved end residues are part of each CDR3. The D gene is left open where the match is weak. Only some rows state a clone size, as once, few, many or a class for expanded clones.

v_call	d_call	clone_size	j_call	cdr3_nt	cdr3_aa
TRBV4-1	TRBD1	few	TRBJ2-1	TGCGCCAGCAGGCGGACAGGGGGTAGGAATGAGCAGTTCTTC	CASRRTGGRNEQFF
TRBV6-6	-	-	TRBJ2-7	TGTGCCAGCACCACGGGGCGGGGGCGCGAGGAGCAGTACTTC	CASTTGRGREEQYF
TRBV11-3	-	-	TRBJ2-1	TGTGCCAGCAGCCCGGGGGCGGGAGAGATTACCTACAATGAGCAGTTCTTC	CASSPGAGEITYNEQFF
TRBV10-1	-	-	TRBJ1-4	TGCGCCAGCAGTGAGGGAGGGAACCCTGAAAAACTGTTTTTT	CASSEGGNPEKLFF
TRBV9	-	few	TRBJ2-7	TGTGCCAGCAGCGTGCGGGGGCGCGAGCAGTACTTC	CASSVRGREQYF
TRBV27	-	-	TRBJ1-5	TGTGCCAGCAGCCAACACAGGGAGGGTGGCAATCAGCCCCAGCATTTT	CASSQHREGGNQPQHF
TRBV2	-	-	TRBJ1-4	TGTGCCGGCAGAGTTAGTCGGGGTGCTTTTAATGAAAAACTGTTTTTT	CAGRVSRGAFNEKLFF
TRBV19	TRBD1	-	TRBJ1-1	TGTGCCAGTAGTATTGCGGGACAGGGTGGTTTCTTT	CASSIAGQGGFF
TRBV11-3	-	once	TRBJ1-1	TGTGCCAGCAGCTTAGAGAGGGCCACTGAAGCTTTCTTT	CASSLERATEAFF
TRBV7-9	-	-	TRBJ1-2	TGTTCCAGCAGCCCACCTGGAGGGGTGCAGTTAGCTAACTATGGCTACACCTTC	CSSSPPGGVQLANYGYTF
TRBV6-5	TRBD1	-	TRBJ1-2	TGTGCCAGCACTCGGCCGGGACAGGACTTCTATGGCTACACCTTC	CASTRPGQDFYGYTF
TRBV4-2	TRBD1	few	TRBJ1-3	TGTGCCAGCAGCCAAGATTCGGGACAGAGCTCTGGAAACACCATATATTTT	CASSQDSGQSSGNTIYF
TRBV9	-	-	TRBJ2-2	TGTGCCAGCAGCCCCCCCAGGGGTGCGAACACCGGGGAGCTGTTTTTT	CASSPPRGANTGELFF
TRBV7-9	-	-	TRBJ1-2	TGTGCCAGCAGCTATAAGCGGGTCTATGGCTACACCTTC	CASSYKRVYGYTF
TRBV4-3	-	medium-sized	TRBJ2-6	TGCGCCAGCAGCCAAGAAACGGGGTCTGGGGCCAACGTCCTGACTTTC	CASSQETGSGANVLTF
TRBV19	-	once	TRBJ1-5	TGTGCCAGTAGTATGGTCTATAGCAATCAGCCCCAGCATTTT	CASSMVYSNQPQHF
TRBV5-4	-	-	TRBJ2-7	TGTGCCAGCAGCCTCTCAGGGGCCCCCTACGAGCAGTACTTC	CASSLSGAPYEQYF
TRBV30	TRBD1	-	TRBJ1-1	TGTGCCTGGAGTGTCAGGGGGGACACTGAAGCTTTCTTT	CAWSVRGDTEAFF
TRBV28	TRBD2	-	TRBJ2-3	TGTGCCAGGGGGGGTTGGACTAGCGGGGGTTCGGATACGCAGTATTTT	CARGGWTSGGSDTQYF
TRBV7-6	-	once	TRBJ2-5	TGTGCCAGCAGCCGACAGACAGGAGCATCGGAGACCCAGTACTTC	CASSRQTGASETQYF
TRBV10-3	TRBD2	-	TRBJ2-1	TGTGCCATCAGTGACTCGCGGGGGGCCTACAATGAGCAGTTCTTC	CAISDSRGAYNEQFF
TRBV10-3	TRBD1	-	TRBJ1-2	TGTGCCATCACCTCGCGCTACTTATCTCGGCAGGGGGCGGGTGGCTACACCTTC	CAITSRYLSRQGAGGYTF
TRBV5-1	TRBD1	-	TRBJ1-4	TGCGCCAGCAGCTTGGATACAGGGGGGGATGAAAAACTGTTTTTT	CASSLDTGGDEKLFF
TRBV6-5	TRBD2	-	TRBJ2-7	TGTGCCAGCAAGATAGCGGGGGGGCGGGGCGAGCAGTACTTC	CASKIAGGRGEQYF
TRBV19	-	-	TRBJ1-1	TGTGCCTCTATTGGGGGGGGCCCTGAAGCTTTCTTT	CASIGGGPEAFF
TRBV15	-	-	TRBJ2-4	TGTGCCACCGAGCAGCCAGGGCCGCTAGCCAAAAACATTCAGTACTTC	CATEQPGPLAKNIQYF
TRBV5-5	TRBD1	few	TRBJ1-1	TGTGCCAGCAGCTTGCTGACAGGGGGCACTGAAGCTTTCTTT	CASSLLTGGTEAFF
TRBV4-2	-	-	TRBJ2-1	TGTGCCAGCAGCCCCCTTCCCCAGGTTAATGGCTACAATGAGCAGTTCTTC	CASSPLPQVNGYNEQFF
TRBV5-1	-	-	TRBJ2-5	TGCGCCAGCAGCGGGCGTGTTCAAGAGACCCAGTACTTC	CASSGRVQETQYF
TRBV29-1	TRBD2	-	TRBJ2-7	TGCAGCGTCCGTAGGACTAGCGGGAGGGCTTACGAGCAGTACTTC	CSVRRTSGRAYEQYF
TRBV29-1	-	-	TRBJ2-1	TGCAGCGTTGAAGTCCAGGGGAATGAGCAGTTCTTC	CSVEVQGNEQFF
TRBV30	TRBD2	-	TRBJ2-7	TGTGCCTGGAGTATCTCCGGGACTAGCGGGATCCTCGAGCAGTACTTC	CAWSISGTSGILEQYF
TRBV7-9	-	-	TRBJ1-5	TGTTCCAGCAGCCCTCCCGATCAGCCCCAGCATTTT	CSSSPPDQPQHF
TRBV19	TRBD1	-	TRBJ1-1	TGTGCCAGTAGTAGGACAGGGATCACTGAAGCTTTCTTT	CASSRTGITEAFF
TRBV18	TRBD1	-	TRBJ1-5	TGTGCCAGCTCACCGGTTAGGGGACAGGGCAATCAGCCCCAGCATTTT	CASSPVRGQGNQPQHF
TRBV7-2	TRBD2	-	TRBJ2-3	TGTGCCAGCAGCTTAGGGGGGACTAACACAGATACGCAGTATTTT	CASSLGGTNTDTQYF
TRBV10-1	-	-	TRBJ2-3	TGCGCCAGCAGTGTTGGCCTCACAGATACGCAGTATTTT	CASSVGLTDTQYF
TRBV19	TRBD2	-	TRBJ2-7	TGTGCCAGTAGAATAGCGGGAGGGCCCTCCTACGAGCAGTACTTC	CASRIAGGPSYEQYF
TRBV5-4	-	-	TRBJ2-7	TGTGCCAGCAGTCTGGGAGGCTACGAGCAGTACTTC	CASSLGGYEQYF
TRBV29-1	TRBD1	-	TRBJ2-4	TGCAGCGTCGCAGGGACAGGAAACATTCAGTACTTC	CSVAGTGNIQYF
TRBV2	TRBD1	-	TRBJ1-3	TGTGCCAGCAGTGCTTATATACAGGGGGTATCTGGAAACACCATATATTTT	CASSAYIQGVSGNTIYF
TRBV5-5	-	-	TRBJ2-5	TGTGCCAGCAGCCTGGACTGGACCCAGTACTTC	CASSLDWTQYF
TRBV5-1	-	-	TRBJ2-5	TGCGCCAGCAGCCCGGCGGGGTCCCCCCAAGAGACCCAGTACTTC	CASSPAGSPQETQYF
TRBV5-1	-	few	TRBJ1-5	TGCGCCAGCAGCTTGGCCGGGTCAGGGAATCAGCCCCAGCATTTT	CASSLAGSGNQPQHF
TRBV7-9	TRBD1	-	TRBJ2-2	TGTGCCAGCAGCTTAAAGGGGGCGCGGAGCGGGGAGCTGTTTTTT	CASSLKGARSGELFF
TRBV10-1	TRBD2	-	TRBJ2-1	TGCGCCAGTGCCCCAGGACTAGCTGGGAGTGAGCAGTTCTTC	CASAPGLAGSEQFF
TRBV1	-	-	TRBJ1-2	TGCACCAGCAGCCAAGATCCCGGGAAGAACTATGGCTACACCTTC	CTSSQDPGKNYGYTF
TRBV2	-	-	TRBJ1-2	TGTGCCAGCAGTGAATCGTCAGGGTCGTCTAGGAACTATGGCTACACCTTC	CASSESSGSSRNYGYTF
TRBV6-5	-	once	TRBJ1-5	TGTGCCAGCAGCCGGACAGACAATCAGCCCCAGCATTTT	CASSRTDNQPQHF
TRBV19	TRBD2	-	TRBJ2-1	TGTGCCAGTAGTATCGGGACTAGCGGGAGGGTTGAGCAGTTCTTC	CASSIGTSGRVEQFF
TRBV5-1	-	-	TRBJ2-3	TGCGCCAGCAGCTTAATTGGGCAACAAGGTGCAGATACGCAGTATTTT	CASSLIGQQGADTQYF
TRBV19	-	-	TRBJ1-5	TGTGCCAGTAGTATTGATTGGAGGGTTAGGCAGCCCCAGCATTTT	CASSIDWRVRQPQHF
TRBV27	TRBD1	-	TRBJ1-2	TGTGCCAGCAGTCTAACGGGACAGGGAGGCTACACCTTC	CASSLTGQGGYTF